This section outlines one T cell receptor beta chain sequence together with its context. The data derive from a study of blood T cell repertoires in COVID-19. Produced via immunoSEQ multiplex PCR; TCRdb's table is partial and in-frame only. The repertoire holds fewer than 110,000 clones, with 85% as singletons. Sequencing used peripheral blood. The source of this sequence is a woman in her 70s with active or convalescent COVID-19.

The CDR3 loop is CASSYDRAGGEQYF. The CDR3 DNA reads as TGTGCCAGCAGTTACGACCGGGCGGGTGGCGAGCAGTACTTC. This sequence joins TRBV6-5 and TRBJ2-7, with a weak D call TRBD2 (5 bases). Germline V gene lookup returns CDR1 MNHEY and CDR2 SVGAGI. CDR3 length equals 14 residues. V gave up 2 bases and J gave up 6 bases, with 14 bases separating them.